The 12 T cell receptor beta chains below were found in one sample sequenced in a study of blood T cells in healthy people across ages. The second PCR ran roughly 7 to 12 cycles with a sample-barcoded 5' primer and J-beta primers. MiXCR was run by TCRdb on the 5' RACE reads, yielding one entry per CDR3 protein. The data show about 590,000 distinct CDR3 sequences, less than 35% seen once. The sequencing input was blood. The receptors here all came from an elderly woman in good health.

To note about this clonotype: The junction departs from the called germline gene at one end, perhaps through a read error. The chain links TRBV9 to TRBJ2-4; D unresolved. The last part of the DNA fits TRBJ2-7 better; the J call may be wrong. Germline V lookup: CDR1 SGDLS, CDR2 YYNGEE. The CDR3 extends over 12 amino acids. CDR3: CTSSVLVFEQYF. In nucleotides, the CDR3 is TGTACCAGCAGCGTTTTAGTATTCGAGCAGTACTTC.

The chain is built from TRBV20-1 and TRBJ2-5; 8 bases match TRBD1. The CDR3 runs to 14 residues. V shed 4 bases, J shed 1 base, and the junction held 5 bases outside the gene matches. Germline loops: CDR1 DFQATT, CDR2 SNEGSKA (reference sequence). The DNA of the CDR3 is TGCAGTGCTACAGGGGGCAGCCGCCAAGAGACCCAGTACTTC. Its translation is CSATGGSRQETQYF.

The chain couples TRBV30 to TRBJ1-2; 8 bases are shared with TRBD1. Germline loops: CDR1 GTSNPN, CDR2 SVGIG (reference sequence). Trimming removed 1 base from V and 7 bases from J; junction bases left unmatched: 11. There are 15 residues in the CDR3. The CDR3 sequence: CAWSGGGQGGSGYTF. The CDR3 DNA reads TGTGCCTGGAGTGGGGGAGGACAGGGTGGATCTGGCTACACCTTC.

This clonotype was seen at least ten times. The chain couples TRBV5-6 to TRBJ2-1, with 10 positions matching TRBD1. V shed 1 base, J shed 6 bases, and the junction held 4 bases outside the gene matches. Germline values: CDR1 SGHDT, CDR2 YYEEEE. The length of the CDR3 is 15 residues. DNA of the CDR3: TGTGCCAGCAGCTTGTGGGACAGGGGCCGCAATGAGCAGTTCTTC. This translates into CASSLWDRGRNEQFF.

This clonotype was counted many times. The chain couples TRBV5-1 to TRBJ2-5; D possibly corresponds to TRBD1 (5 bases). The CDR3 consists of 15 residues. The germline CDR1 and CDR2 sequences are SGHRS and YFSETQ. V shed 0 bases and J shed 2 bases, with 11 bases lying between them. The CDR3 here is CASSLEVQGQETQYF. In nucleotides, the CDR3 is TGCGCCAGCAGCTTGGAAGTCCAGGGACAAGAGACCCAGTACTTC.

V gene TRBV20-1 combines with J gene TRBJ2-7; D is undetermined. V was trimmed by 1 base and J by 0 bases, leaving 19 bases between them. The germline CDR1 and CDR2 sequences are DFQATT and SNEGSKA (reference sequence). The CDR3 spans 17 residues. In nucleotides, the CDR3 is TGCAGTGCTAGAGTCGATAATAGGGCAGGCCTCTCCTACGAGCAGTACTTC. It encodes CSARVDNRAGLSYEQYF.

This clonotype was detected a few times. The genes are TRBV30 and TRBJ1-2; the D gene is possibly TRBD1 (5 bases). Trimming stripped 5 bases from V and 4 bases from J, with 11 bases between. This CDR3 has 12 residues. Germline lookup yields CDR1 GTSNPN and CDR2 SVGIG (reference sequence). Written as DNA, the CDR3 is TGTGCCTGGCCCCGGGGCGGCTATGGCTACACCTTC. This gives the protein CAWPRGGYGYTF.

V usage is TRBV20-1 and J usage is TRBJ1-4; D gene unclear. Germline V lookup: CDR1 DFQATT, CDR2 SNEGSKA (reference sequence). This CDR3 is 12 amino acids long. V was shortened by 2 bases and J by 7 bases, with 8 bases between the two germline ends. CDR3 coding DNA: TGCAGTGCTAGAACGGACGCTGAAAAACTGTTTTTT. This codes for CSARTDAEKLFF.

In its sample, this clonotype was seen many times. V and J are TRBV25-1 and TRBJ2-5, with D perhaps TRBD1 or TRBD2 (5 bases each). This CDR3 is 15 amino acids long. The germline CDR1 and CDR2 sequences are MGHDK and SYGVNS. The V end lost 3 bases, the J end lost 5 bases, and 16 bases lay between the germline ends. The CDR3 protein is CASSDPTGTGETQYF. The CDR3 region has the DNA TGTGCCAGCAGTGACCCGACCGGGACCGGGGAGACCCAGTACTTC.

This clonotype came up many times. The chain links TRBV5-6 to TRBJ2-3; D is unclear. Per germline, CDR1 SGHDT and CDR2 YYEEEE. The CDR3 runs to 16 residues. The ends were cut back, 2 bases at V and 4 bases at J, with 17 bases in the middle. For the CDR3, the DNA is TGTGCCAGCAGCTTTATCGGCAGAACTACCCCAGATACGCAGTATTTT. Residues: CASSFIGRTTPDTQYF.

As regards this clonotype: A read error is possible here, since a much larger clone lies one base away. V usage is TRBV4-1 and J usage is TRBJ1-2; 7 bases are a match to TRBD1. The CDR3 is made up of 14 amino acids. Germline loops: CDR1 MGHRA, CDR2 YSYEKL. The CDR3 region has the DNA TGCGCCAGCGGCCAGGTGACAGGGACACTTGGCTACACCTTC. This codes for CASGQVTGTLGYTF.

This clonotype was seen many times. The chain is built from TRBV5-1 and TRBJ2-5, with D unresolved. The length of the CDR3 is 12 residues. CDR1 is SGHRS, CDR2 YFSETQ, per germline. Trimming pared 5 bases from V and 5 bases from J, leaving 10 bases between. The CDR3 protein is CASRVGEETQYF. The CDR3 DNA follows: TGCGCCAGCAGGGTTGGCGAGGAGACCCAGTACTTC.